The next 27 T cell receptor beta chains were all read from a single sample in a study of regulatory T cells in long-lasting Graves disease. Researchers made TCR beta libraries by using iRepertoire HTBI primers and running Arm-PCR on CDR3 regions. TCRdb independently ran MiXCR on the multiplex PCR reads; one entry per CDR3 protein. The sample contains about 310,000 distinct CDR3 sequences, 20% to 25% of which appear only once. Specified time point: persistent/refractory GD, antithyroid drugs over 5 years with positive TRAb. Extracted PBMC RNA gave rise to the TCR library. Material: peripheral blood mononuclear cells (PBMCs), obtained when the disease was refractory, from a patient treated with antithyroid drugs. Source of these receptors: a female donor with Graves disease.

The V and J genes are TRBV6-1 and TRBJ2-1, with TRBD1 matching over 7 bases. The V and J ends lost 6 bases and 9 bases, in that order; junction bases with no gene match: 8. The CDR3 is 13 amino acids. CDR1 is MNHNS and CDR2 is SASEGT in the germline V gene. The DNA of the CDR3 is TGTGCCAGCAGCCCCCTGCGGACAGGTGAGCAGTTCTTC. Translated: CASSPLRTGEQFF.

For this clonotype: At one end, the junction sequence differs from germline, possibly due to a read error. The chain carries TRBV6-5 and TRBJ2-7; tentative D call: TRBD2 (5 bases). The CDR3 is 16 residues long. Germline CDR1 reads MNHEY; CDR2 reads SVGAGI. In nucleotides, the CDR3 is TGTGCCAGCAGTTATGGAGGATCCGGAGAAGCCTACGAGCGGTACTTC. As protein: CASSYGGSGEAYERYF.

Many counts were recorded for this clonotype. The chain employs TRBV18 and TRBJ2-5; D might be TRBD1 (5 bases). V gave up 2 bases and J gave up 0 bases, with 16 bases separating them. In germline, CDR1 is KGHSH, CDR2 LQKENI. The CDR3 sequence is 17 residues long. The CDR3 bases are TGTGCCAGCTCACCAATGACAGAACTTGTGTACCAAGAGACCCAGTACTTC. Protein: CASSPMTELVYQETQYF.

This clonotype has a count of ten or more. J is TRBJ1-5 and V is TRBV12-3 or TRBV12-4, with 7 bases that match TRBD1. V shed 8 bases, J shed 0 bases, and the junction held 4 bases outside the gene matches. This CDR3 contains 14 residues. CDR3 nucleotide sequence: TGTGCCAGCCGGGACAGCCCTAGCAATCAGCCCCAGCATTTT. Amino acids: CASRDSPSNQPQHF.

The sample holds a few counts of this clonotype. J is TRBJ2-5 and V is TRBV2, with 12 bases lining up with TRBD1. The CDR3 is made up of 18 amino acids. J gave up 6 bases and V 6 bases, and 17 bases lay outside the gene matches. From germline, CDR1 is SNHLY and CDR2 FYNNEI. The CDR3 coding sequence is TGTGCCAGCAGCGGTCCCGGGACAGGGGGCGACTCCAAAAAGACCCAGTACTTC. Its translation is CASSGPGTGGDSKKTQYF. Together with reference TRBV2 and TRBJ2-5, the CDR3 gives the full variable domain: EPEVTQTPSHQVTQMGQEVILRCVPISNHLYFYWYRQILGQKVEFLVSFYNNEISEKSEIFDDQFSVERPDGSNFTLKIRSTKLEDSAMYFCASSGPGTGGDSKKTQYFGPGTRLLVL.

This clonotype was seen repeatedly, ten times or more. The chain links TRBV7-2 to TRBJ2-6, with D perhaps TRBD1 (5 bases). The CDR3 loop spans 21 amino acids. V was trimmed by 1 base and J by 1 base, leaving 23 bases between them. Germline lookup yields CDR1 SGHTA and CDR2 FQGNSA. This CDR3 is CASSLGVFRGPLGSGANVLTF. The CDR3 DNA is TGTGCCAGCAGCTTAGGTGTTTTTAGGGGCCCTTTAGGTTCTGGGGCCAACGTCCTGACTTTC.

The table lists this clonotype with a few counts. The chain joins TRBV6-2 or TRBV6-3 to TRBJ2-7; possibly TRBD2 for D (6 bases). The ends were cut back, 0 bases at V and 2 bases at J, with 11 bases in the middle. This CDR3 has 15 residues. Germline CDR1 MNHEY, CDR2 SVGEGT. CDR3 sequence: CASSYSGTGTYEQYF. As DNA, the CDR3 is TGTGCCAGCAGTTACTCAGGGACTGGCACCTACGAGCAGTACTTC.

The V and J genes are TRBV29-1 and TRBJ1-6; the match to TRBD1 covers 7 bases. Unmatched junction bases numbered 7, after V lost 4 bases and J lost 7 bases. The CDR3 spans 14 residues. The V gene's germline CDR1 is SQVTM and CDR2 ANQGSEA. CDR3 DNA sequence: TGCAGCGTTGGAACCGGGACAGCAAATTCACCCCTCCACTTT. This encodes CSVGTGTANSPLHF.

The gene calls are TRBV4-1 and TRBJ2-7, with 10 nucleotides matching TRBD1. The trim removed 1 base at V and 5 bases at J, leaving 11 bases unmatched. The CDR3 is 17 amino acids. CDR1 and CDR2 (germline): MGHRA, YSYEKL. CDR3 bases: TGCGCCAGCAGCCAAGTCGCCCAGGGACAGGGGTCTAACGAGCAGTACTTC. Translation: CASSQVAQGQGSNEQYF.

This clonotype was recorded at least ten times. V is TRBV6-1 and J is TRBJ1-1; 7 nucleotides match TRBD1. Germline V gives CDR1 MNHNS, CDR2 SASEGT. V lost 6 bases and J lost 3; bases outside the gene matches: 4. This CDR3 comprises 13 residues. In DNA form, the CDR3 reads TGTGCCAGCAGGGGGGACAGCCACACTGAAGCTTTCTTT. It translates to CASRGDSHTEAFF.

The J gene is TRBJ2-1, the V gene TRBV7-8, with D possibly being TRBD2 (5 bases). The CDR3 has 15 amino acids. The germline gives CDR1 SGHVS, CDR2 FQNEAQ. Trimming stripped 4 bases from V and 0 bases from J, with 10 bases between. CDR3: CASSSRESSYNEQFF. As DNA, the CDR3 is TGTGCCAGCAGCTCCCGGGAAAGCTCCTACAATGAGCAGTTCTTC.

Comments on this clonotype: A read error may explain this, as a much larger clone is one base away. Because the CDR3's place on the DNA is in doubt, the DNA is left out and the CDR3 is given as listed by TCRdb. The V gene is TRBV30, the J gene TRBJ1-1. From its first to its last residue, the CDR3 has 11 amino acids. The V gene's germline CDR1 is GTSNPN and CDR2 SVGIG (reference sequence). CDR3 sequence reads: CAWGVGTEALF.

This clonotype has a count of ten or more. The chain is built from TRBV2 and TRBJ1-6, with D perhaps TRBD1 (6 bases). Trimming took 4 bases from V and 9 from J, leaving 13 bases between them. CDR1 is SNHLY, CDR2 FYNNEI, per germline. CDR3 length: 14 residues. The CDR3: CASSGEGDGSPLHF. CDR3 bases: TGTGCCAGCAGTGGGGAGGGGGATGGTTCACCCCTCCACTTT.

This clonotype was seen ten or more times. This chain links TRBV12-3 or TRBV12-4 with TRBJ1-2; TRBD1 might be the D (5 bases). Trimming removed 1 base from V and 7 bases from J, with 10 bases in between. CDR3 length: 13 amino acids. The CDR3 nucleotides are TGTGCCAGCAGTTTAGGGACATCTACTGGCTACACCTTC. It specifies CASSLGTSTGYTF.

The chain recombines TRBV4-1 with TRBJ2-2, with TRBD2 as a possible D gene (5 bases). Germline V gene lookup returns CDR1 MGHRA and CDR2 YSYEKL. V was shortened by 4 bases and J by 9 bases, with 15 bases between the two germline ends. This CDR3 region has 14 residues. CDR3 residues: CASSPLGRGRELFF. The CDR3 coding sequence is TGCGCCAGCAGCCCTCTAGGGAGAGGGCGGGAGCTGTTTTTT.

This clonotype showed up many times. The rearrangement uses TRBV29-1 and TRBJ1-5; D not certain. CDR3 size: 12 residues. Germline loops: CDR1 SQVTM, CDR2 ANQGSEA. V lost 4 bases and J 5 bases, leaving 9 bases between the germline ends. CDR3 residues: CSVGGGDQPQHF. CDR3 in DNA: TGCAGCGTTGGGGGTGGTGATCAGCCCCAGCATTTT.

This clonotype showed up just a few times. The chain has TRBV7-9 and TRBJ2-7, with no clear D. V was trimmed by 5 bases and J by 3 bases, leaving 17 bases between them. The CDR3 length is 15 residues. Per germline, CDR1 SEHNR and CDR2 FQNEAQ (reference sequence). CDR3 sequence reads: CASSPWVRGNYEQYF. CDR3 in DNA: TGTGCCAGCAGCCCTTGGGTCAGAGGCAACTACGAGCAGTACTTC. Based on the CDR3 plus reference TRBV7-9 and TRBJ2-7, the full variable domain is DTGVSQNPRHKITKRGQNVTFRCDPISEHNRLYWYRQTLGQGPEFLTYFQNEAQLEKSRLLSDRFSAERPKGSFSTLEIQRTEQGDSAMYLCASSPWVRGNYEQYFGPGTRLTVT.

At least ten counts were recorded for this clonotype. V and J are TRBV28 and TRBJ1-1, with D maybe TRBD1 (6 bases). CDR1 MDHEN and CDR2 SYDVKM come from the germline V gene. V was trimmed by 4 bases and J by 5 bases, leaving 11 bases between them. The CDR3 consists of 13 residues. This CDR3 is CASSSLQGTEAFF. The CDR3 DNA is TGTGCCAGCAGTTCTCTACAGGGAACTGAAGCTTTCTTT.

This chain links TRBV4-2 with TRBJ2-7; TRBD1 matches 9 bases. J was trimmed by 5 bases and V by 2 bases; bases with no gene match: 7. The length of the CDR3 is 15 residues. CDR1 is LGHNA and CDR2 is YNFKEQ in the germline V gene. The CDR3 region is CASSQTGTGNHEQYF. The CDR3 bases are TGTGCCAGCAGCCAAACCGGGACAGGGAACCACGAGCAGTACTTC.

About this clonotype itself: This may come from a read error, since a much larger clone is one base off. The chain couples TRBV7-8 to TRBJ2-5; D is unresolved. This CDR3 is built from 14 residues. CDR1 and CDR2 from the germline V gene are SGHVS and FQNEAQ. Trimming shortened V by 2 bases and J by 0 bases, and 7 bases separated the two germline ends. The CDR3: CASSLWQYQETQYF. In DNA, the CDR3 is TGTGCCAGCAGCTTATGGCAGTACCAAGAGACCCAGTACTTC. Drawing the rest from reference TRBV7-8 and TRBJ2-5, the complete variable domain is GAGVSQSPRYKVAKRGQDVALRCDPISGHVSLFWYQQALGQGPEFLTYFQNEAQLDKSGLPSDRFFAERPEGSVSTLKIQRTQQEDSAVYLCASSLWQYQETQYFGPGTRLLVL.

This clonotype was observed many times. The V and J genes are TRBV11-2 and TRBJ1-2; D is unresolved. V was pared by 0 bases and J by 8 bases, with 13 bases between. Germline CDR1 SGHAT, CDR2 FQNNGV. The CDR3 runs to 14 residues. The DNA of the CDR3 is TGTGCCAGCAGCTTAGAAAGCCCCATGGGAGGCTACACCTTC. Its protein is CASSLESPMGGYTF.

This clonotype was recorded at least ten times. This chain joins TRBV15 and TRBJ2-6, with D uncertain. Trimming removed 0 bases at V and 0 bases at J, with 12 bases between. CDR1 is LNHNV, CDR2 YYDKDF, per germline (reference sequence). There are 18 residues in the CDR3. The CDR3 DNA is TGTGCCACCAGCAGAGACTCCAGCTATCTCTCTGGGGCCAACGTCCTGACTTTC. Translation gives CATSRDSSYLSGANVLTF.

This clonotype turned up a few times. The rearrangement joins TRBV20-1 to TRBJ1-5; the D is unclear. Germline V gives CDR1 DFQATT, CDR2 SNEGSKA (reference sequence). The CDR3 is 14 residues long. Deletions cut 3 bases from V and 6 bases from J, with 15 bases between. CDR3 loop: CSASLGGPGQPQHF. In DNA form, the CDR3 reads TGCAGTGCTAGTTTAGGCGGGCCGGGTCAGCCCCAGCATTTT.

This clonotype was found many times. The chain links TRBV3-1 to TRBJ1-5; D is uncertain. The CDR3 totals 13 residues. V lost 4 bases to trimming and J lost 7 bases, with 11 bases between them. Germline values: CDR1 LGHDT, CDR2 YNNKEL (reference sequence). CDR3 sequence reads: CASSPDLSQPQHF. CDR3 sequence (DNA): TGTGCCAGCAGCCCGGACCTGAGCCAGCCCCAGCATTTT.

V gene TRBV7-2 combines with J gene TRBJ1-2, with TRBD1 identical over 8 bases. The CDR3 has 15 residues. Germline CDR1 and CDR2: SGHTA and FQGNSA. V shed 1 base, J shed 4 bases, and the junction held 5 bases outside the gene matches. The CDR3 loop is CASSLGGQGVYGYTF. The CDR3 nucleotides are TGTGCCAGCAGCTTAGGAGGACAGGGCGTCTATGGCTACACCTTC.

This clonotype was observed many times. This chain uses TRBV6-1 with TRBJ1-2; D might be TRBD1 (6 bases). CDR1 and CDR2 from the germline V gene are MNHNS and SASEGT. Trimming left V 7 bases short and J 7 bases short, with 16 bases between. CDR3 length: 13 residues. CDR3 in amino acids: CASKGGLHRGYTF. The DNA for the CDR3 is TGTGCCAGCAAGGGGGGCCTGCATCGTGGCTACACCTTC.

This clonotype was recorded at least ten times. The V and J genes are TRBV3-1 and TRBJ1-1, with 8 bases identical to TRBD1. Germline V CDR1 and CDR2: LGHDT, YNNKEL (reference sequence). J was trimmed by 3 bases and V by 3 bases; bases with no gene match: 3. The CDR3 length is 14 residues. The CDR3 coding sequence is TGTGCCAGCAGCCATGACAGGGGTTACACTGAAGCTTTCTTT. This gives the protein CASSHDRGYTEAFF.